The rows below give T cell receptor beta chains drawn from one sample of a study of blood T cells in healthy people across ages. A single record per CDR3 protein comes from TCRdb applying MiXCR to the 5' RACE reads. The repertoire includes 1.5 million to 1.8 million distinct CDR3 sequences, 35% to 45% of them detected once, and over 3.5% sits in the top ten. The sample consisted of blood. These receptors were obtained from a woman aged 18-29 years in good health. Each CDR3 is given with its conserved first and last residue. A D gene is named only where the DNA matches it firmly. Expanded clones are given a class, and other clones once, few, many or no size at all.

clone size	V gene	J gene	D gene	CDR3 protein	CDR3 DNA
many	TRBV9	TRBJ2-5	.	CASSALGGDETQYF	TGTGCCAGCAGCGCCCTAGGCGGGGATGAGACCCAGTACTTC
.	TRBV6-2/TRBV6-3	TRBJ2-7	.	CASSGRGDYNEQYF	TGTGCCAGCAGCGGAAGGGGGGACTACAATGAGCAGTACTTC
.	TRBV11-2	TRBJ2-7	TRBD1	CASSPPRRTGFAEQYF	TGTGCCAGCAGCCCTCCCCGTAGGACAGGCTTCGCCGAGCAGTACTTC
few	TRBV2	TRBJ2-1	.	CASSEYSASYNEQFF	TGTGCCAGCAGTGAATATAGCGCTTCCTACAATGAGCAGTTCTTC
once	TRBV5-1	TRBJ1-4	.	CASSLTGRSNEKLFF	TGCGCCAGCAGCTTGACAGGCCGGTCTAATGAAAAACTGTTTTTT
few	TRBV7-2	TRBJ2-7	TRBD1	CASSLEGTGLPYEQYF	TGTGCCAGCAGCTTAGAGGGGACAGGGCTTCCCTACGAGCAGTACTTC
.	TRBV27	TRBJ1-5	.	CASSLFGGAQHF	TGTGCCAGCAGTTTATTCGGGGGTGCCCAGCATTTT
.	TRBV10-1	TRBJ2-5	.	CASSAGTRETQYF	TGCGCCAGCAGCGCCGGGACGAGGGAGACCCAGTACTTC
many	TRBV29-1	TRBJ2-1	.	CSVTLPGHEQFF	TGCAGCGTTACACTCCCAGGCCACGAGCAGTTCTTC
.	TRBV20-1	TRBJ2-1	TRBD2	CSAKREGGNEQFF	TGCAGTGCTAAGCGGGAGGGGGGCAATGAGCAGTTCTTC
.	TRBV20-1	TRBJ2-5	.	CSARPLGNEQYF	TGCAGTGCTAGGCCCTTGGGGAATGAGCAGTACTTC
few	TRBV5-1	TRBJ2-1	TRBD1	CASSLGGTGGHNEQFF	TGCGCCAGCAGCTTGGGCGGGACAGGGGGCCACAATGAGCAGTTCTTC
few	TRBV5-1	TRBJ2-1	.	CASSFPEGAYNEQFF	TGCGCCAGCAGCTTCCCGGAGGGGGCCTACAATGAGCAGTTCTTC
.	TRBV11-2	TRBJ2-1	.	CASTTEIFEQFF	TGTGCCAGCACGACAGAAATTTTCGAGCAGTTCTTC
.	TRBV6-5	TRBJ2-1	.	CASIRSGGPYNEQFF	TGTGCCAGCATTCGGTCCGGGGGCCCCTACAATGAGCAGTTCTTC
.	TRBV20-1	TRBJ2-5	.	CSARVTGRETQYF	TGCAGTGCTAGGGTGACAGGAAGAGAGACCCAGTACTTC
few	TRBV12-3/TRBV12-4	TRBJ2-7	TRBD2	CASSGSGTSGSIYEQYF	TGTGCCAGCAGTGGCTCCGGGACTAGCGGGAGTATCTACGAGCAGTACTTC
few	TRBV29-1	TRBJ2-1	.	CSVERFNEQFF	TGCAGCGTTGAGCGGTTCAATGAGCAGTTCTTC
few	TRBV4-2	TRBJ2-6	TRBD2	CASSQSPGLASSGANVLTF	TGTGCCAGCAGCCAAAGCCCGGGACTAGCTAGTTCTGGGGCCAACGTCCTGACTTTC
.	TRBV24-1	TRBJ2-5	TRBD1	CATSTGTGNQETQYF	TGTGCCACCAGTACCGGGACAGGGAACCAAGAGACCCAGTACTTC